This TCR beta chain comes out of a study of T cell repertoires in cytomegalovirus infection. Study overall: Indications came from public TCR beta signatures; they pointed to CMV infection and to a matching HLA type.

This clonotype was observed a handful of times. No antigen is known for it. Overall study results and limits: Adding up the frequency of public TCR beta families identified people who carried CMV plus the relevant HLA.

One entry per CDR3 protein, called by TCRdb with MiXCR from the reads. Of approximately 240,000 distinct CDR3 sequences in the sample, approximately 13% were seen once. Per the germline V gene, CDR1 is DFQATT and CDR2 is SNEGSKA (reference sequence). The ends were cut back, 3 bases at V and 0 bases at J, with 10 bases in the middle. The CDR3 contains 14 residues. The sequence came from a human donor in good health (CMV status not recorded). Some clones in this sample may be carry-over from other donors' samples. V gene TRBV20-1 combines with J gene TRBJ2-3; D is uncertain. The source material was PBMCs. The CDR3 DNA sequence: TGCAGTGCTAGCACCCGGGCTAGCACAGATACGCAGTATTTT. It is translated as CSASTRASTDTQYF.